The next 10 T cell receptor beta chains were all read from a single sample in a study of T cells in Graves' hyperthyroidism and ophthalmopathy. Template material for amplifying TCR beta CDR3 regions consisted of RNA transcripts. HTBI primers were the set used in a first-round RT-PCR of the TCR CDR3. Each CDR3 protein gets one entry after TCRdb re-called the multiplex PCR reads with MiXCR. The table includes approximately 640,000 distinct CDR3 sequences, 45% detected once. Sequencing was performed on peripheral blood or thyroid tissue (not recorded which). The receptors derive from an adult man with Graves' disease, either hyperthyroidism or ophthalmopathy (not recorded which).

This clonotype occurred a few times. Mismatch with germline at one junction end may stem from a read error. The chain links TRBV5-1 to TRBJ1-5; D remains unclear. Germline CDR1 reads SGHRS; CDR2 reads YFSETQ. The CDR3 has 14 residues. CDR3 sequence: CASSPSTSNQPQHF. The CDR3 DNA reads TGTGCCAGCAGCCCCTCGACCAGCAATCAGCCCCAGCATTTT.

This clonotype has only one observation. Germline is not matched at one junction end, which may reflect a read error. The V call is TRBV2, the J call TRBJ2-5, with 7 bases lining up with TRBD1. CDR1 SNHLY and CDR2 FYNNEI come from the germline V gene. This CDR3 is built from 20 residues. The DNA for the CDR3 is TGTGCCGGCAGTGAGTCGGGAACCTCTAAGACAGGGCCTGTGGTGGAGACCCAGTACTTC. It specifies CAGSESGTSKTGPVVETQYF.

V usage is TRBV2 and J usage is TRBJ1-4; 9 bases match TRBD1. The CDR3 spans 13 residues. V gave up 6 bases and J gave up 8 bases; unmatched junction bases: 4. Germline CDR1 SNHLY, CDR2 FYNNEI. DNA of the CDR3: TGTGCCAGCAGGGACAGGGGAGACGAAAAACTGTTTTTT. Protein product: CASRDRGDEKLFF.

The chain links TRBV28 to TRBJ1-4; 9 nucleotides line up with TRBD1. Germline values: CDR1 MDHEN, CDR2 SYDVKM. The CDR3 sequence is 15 residues long. V gave up 7 bases and J gave up 5 bases; unmatched junction bases: 8. CDR3 nucleotide sequence: TGTGCCAGCACCCGGGCGGGACAGGGAAATGAAAAACTGTTTTTT. This gives the protein CASTRAGQGNEKLFF.

The chain is built from TRBV20-1 and TRBJ2-5; 11 bases match TRBD1. CDR1 is DFQATT, CDR2 SNEGSKA, per germline (reference sequence). V was pared by 6 bases and J by 5 bases, with 11 bases of the junction left unmatched. CDR3 size: 15 residues. CDR3 sequence reads: CSAGEGDRGVETQYF. CDR3 coding DNA: TGCAGTGCCGGGGAGGGGGACAGGGGGGTTGAGACCCAGTACTTC.

This clonotype was recorded many times. In nucleotides, the CDR3 is TGCAGCGTTGACCTAGGGGGAGGGACTGAAGCTTTCTTT. Protein: CSVDLGGGTEAFF. The chain is built from TRBV29-1 and TRBJ1-1, with a tentative D call TRBD1 (6 bases). Germline assignment: CDR1 SQVTM and CDR2 ANQGSEA. The germline V and J ends were trimmed by 3 bases and 5 bases, with 13 bases remaining between them. The CDR3 has 13 amino acids.

This clonotype was counted ten times or more. The chain joins TRBV7-9 to TRBJ2-7; D is ambiguous. The CDR3 consists of 11 residues. Germline V gene lookup returns CDR1 SEHNR and CDR2 FQNEAQ (reference sequence). V lost 5 bases and J 3 bases, leaving 5 bases between the germline ends. DNA for the CDR3: TGTGCCAGCAGCCGCGACTACGAGCAGTACTTC. This gives the protein CASSRDYEQYF.

Regarding this clonotype: The junction departs from germline at one end; a sequencing error may be responsible. CDR3 in DNA: TGCAGTGCCAGAGATCAGGGACAGCCTATGAATTTT. Translation: CSARDQGQPMNF. The J gene is TRBJ1-5, the V gene TRBV20-1, with 7 bases lining up with TRBD1. The CDR3 sequence is 12 residues long. The germline V gene has CDR1 DFQATT and CDR2 SNEGSKA (reference sequence).

This clonotype was counted only a few times. The chain is built from TRBV7-3 and TRBJ1-1, with a possible D match to TRBD1 (5 bases). CDR3 length: 12 amino acids. The V end lost 3 bases, the J end lost 7 bases, and 9 bases lay between the germline ends. Germline V lookup: CDR1 SGHTA, CDR2 FQGTGA. This chain's CDR3 is CASSLGDSEAFF. Here the CDR3 DNA reads TGTGCCAGCAGCTTGGGTGACAGTGAAGCTTTCTTT.

This clonotype was counted only a few times. This rearrangement joins TRBV9 to TRBJ2-7, with a weak D call TRBD2 (5 bases). With 0 bases removed from V and 0 bases from J, the gap between germline ends came to 13 bases. The length of the CDR3 is 16 residues. Germline CDR1 is SGDLS and CDR2 is YYNGEE. As DNA, the CDR3 is TGTGCCAGCAGCGTAGATGTACATGGGAGCTCCTACGAGCAGTACTTC. It yields the protein CASSVDVHGSSYEQYF. Full variable domain (missing parts from reference TRBV9 and TRBJ2-7): DSGVTQTPKHLITATGQRVTLRCSPRSGDLSVYWYQQSLDQGLQFLIQYYNGEERAKGNILERFSAQQFPDLHSELNLSSLELGDSALYFCASSVDVHGSSYEQYFGPGTRLTVT.